This T cell receptor beta chain is drawn from a study of T cell repertoires in cytomegalovirus infection. Turning to the study itself: Public TCR beta signatures marked donors with CMV infection and the matching HLA. Findings of the study overall: The study identified carriers of CMV plus the relevant HLA from cumulative public TCR beta family frequency.

One entry per CDR3 protein, called by TCRdb with MiXCR from the reads. The sample lists 830,000 or so distinct CDR3 sequences, 30% to 35% occurring once. Remarks on this clonotype: Its antigen remains unknown.

Trimming cost V 0 bases and J 5 bases, with 10 bases left between them. Germline loops: CDR1 MNHGY, CDR2 SAAAGT. CDR3 length: 15 amino acids. The clonotype comes from a human donor in good health (CMV status not recorded). Some clones in this sample may be carry-over from other donors' samples. The specimen comprised cultured CD8+ T cells from PBMCs, sampled from culture after CMV antigen stimulation. V gene TRBV6-8 combines with J gene TRBJ1-4; D perhaps matches TRBD1 (5 bases). The CDR3 region is CASSYSLGGNEKLFF. In DNA form, the CDR3 reads TGTGCCAGCAGTTACTCCTTGGGGGGAAATGAAAAACTGTTTTTT.